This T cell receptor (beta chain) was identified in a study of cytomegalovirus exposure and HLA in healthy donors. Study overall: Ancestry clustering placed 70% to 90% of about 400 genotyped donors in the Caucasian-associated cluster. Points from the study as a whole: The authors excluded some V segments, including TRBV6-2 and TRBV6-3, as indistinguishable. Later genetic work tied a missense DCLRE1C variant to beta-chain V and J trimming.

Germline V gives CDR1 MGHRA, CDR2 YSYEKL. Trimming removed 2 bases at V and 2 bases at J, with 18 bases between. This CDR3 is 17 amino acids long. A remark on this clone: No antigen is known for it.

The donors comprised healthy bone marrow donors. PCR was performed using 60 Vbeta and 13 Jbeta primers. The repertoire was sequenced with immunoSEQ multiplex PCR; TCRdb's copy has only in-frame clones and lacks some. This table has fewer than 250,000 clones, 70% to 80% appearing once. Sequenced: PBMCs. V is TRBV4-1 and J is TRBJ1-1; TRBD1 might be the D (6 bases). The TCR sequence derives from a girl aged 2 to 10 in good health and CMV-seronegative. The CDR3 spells CASSQRSPGQINTEAFF. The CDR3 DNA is TGCGCCAGCAGCCAAAGGAGCCCCGGACAGATTAACACTGAAGCTTTCTTT.